This entry lists 26 T cell receptor beta chains sequenced from one sample in a study of early T cells in non-severe SARS-CoV-2 infection. MiXCR, applied by TCRdb to the 5' RACE reads, yields one record per CDR3 protein. The sample includes tens of thousands of distinct CDR3 sequences, about a tenth of them seen just once. This material consisted of whole blood, taken at baseline. Source of these receptors: an adult who was a healthcare worker with PCR-confirmed SARS-CoV-2 infection or an uninfected control (not recorded which).

Many counts were recorded for this clonotype. J is TRBJ2-7 and V is TRBV6-1; D might be TRBD1 (6 bases). V was clipped by 6 bases and J by 7 bases, with 22 bases between them. Per the germline V gene, CDR1 is MNHNS and CDR2 is SASEGT. The CDR3 is made up of 15 amino acids. The CDR3 bases are TGTGCCAGCAGCCTCCTCGGGACAAGCTCTCGGGAGCAGTACTTC. It specifies CASSLLGTSSREQYF.

This chain joins TRBV29-1 and TRBJ2-3; D is possibly TRBD2 (6 bases). This CDR3 comprises 12 residues. The V end lost 5 bases, the J end lost 6 bases, and 12 bases lay between the germline ends. Germline V CDR1 and CDR2: SQVTM, ANQGSEA. The CDR3 DNA is TGCAGCGTTCAGGAGGCGGGGGATACGCAGTATTTT. Amino acids: CSVQEAGDTQYF.

In this sample, this clonotype turned up a few times. The chain joins TRBV7-9 to TRBJ1-2; D call uncertain. CDR3 length: 15 residues. Germline values: CDR1 SEHNR, CDR2 FQNEAQ (reference sequence). Between the trimmed V and J ends, which lost 5 bases and 4 bases, there was a span of 17 bases. The CDR3, as DNA: TGTGCCAGCAGCCCAGATTCCTCCAGATCCTATGGCTACACCTTC. This sequence encodes CASSPDSSRSYGYTF.

V gene TRBV29-1 combines with J gene TRBJ1-2; 7 bases are shared with TRBD1. The CDR3 contains 11 residues. The J segment lost 8 bases and the V segment lost 7 bases, leaving 7 bases of the junction unmatched. In germline, CDR1 is SQVTM, CDR2 ANQGSEA. The CDR3 spells CSGKTGIGYTF. The CDR3 DNA reads as TGCAGCGGGAAGACAGGGATCGGCTACACCTTC.

The table lists this clonotype with a few counts. The chain is built from TRBV4-3 and TRBJ1-1; no clear D gene. The CDR3 spans 12 residues. Trimming took off 0 bases at V and 11 bases at J, with 10 bases between the two ends. Germline V gene lookup returns CDR1 LGHNA and CDR2 YSLEER. CDR3 protein: CASSQDSGAAFF. The CDR3, as DNA: TGCGCCAGCAGCCAAGATTCCGGCGCGGCTTTCTTT.

This chain connects TRBV7-3 to TRBJ2-5; D unresolved. CDR1 is SGHTA, CDR2 FQGTGA, per germline. The CDR3 contains 13 residues. Trimming removed 2 bases at V and 2 bases at J, with 6 bases between. The CDR3 protein is CASSLEVQETQYF. CDR3 sequence (DNA): TGTGCCAGCAGCTTAGAAGTACAAGAGACCCAGTACTTC.

This clonotype was recorded a few times. The genes are TRBV4-1 and TRBJ2-1; D is perhaps TRBD1 or TRBD2 (5 bases each). Germline V CDR1 and CDR2: MGHRA, YSYEKL. V was pared by 1 base and J by 9 bases, with 19 bases between. The CDR3 has 16 amino acids. The CDR3 DNA follows: TGCGCCAGCAGCCAAGGTCCGGGACGAAGTGTAGGTGAGCAGTTCTTC. It codes for CASSQGPGRSVGEQFF.

This clonotype turned up a few times. The V call is TRBV19, the J call TRBJ1-5; D perhaps matches TRBD1 (6 bases). V lost 9 bases and J 3 bases, leaving 15 bases between the germline ends. Germline CDR1 reads LNHDA; CDR2 reads SQIVND (reference sequence). The length of the CDR3 is 14 residues. In DNA form, the CDR3 reads TGTGCCAGCAGCTTCGGGGACATCAATCAGCCCCAGCATTTT. This gives the protein CASSFGDINQPQHF.

The chain is built from TRBV5-1 and TRBJ2-1; possibly TRBD2 for D (6 bases). V was trimmed by 5 bases and J by 6 bases, leaving 15 bases between them. This CDR3 has 14 residues. The germline gives CDR1 SGHRS, CDR2 YFSETQ. The CDR3 nucleotides read TGCGCCAGCAGTGATCTAGCCGGGGGCAATGAGCAGTTCTTC. Translating gives CASSDLAGGNEQFF.

This clonotype was seen ten or more times. This chain uses TRBV2 with TRBJ2-1; possibly TRBD2 for D (5 bases). The CDR3 has 15 amino acids. Germline loops: CDR1 SNHLY, CDR2 FYNNEI. Trimming shortened V by 4 bases and J by 3 bases, and 13 bases separated the two germline ends. The CDR3 loop reads CASSGSIGIYNEQFF. CDR3 DNA sequence: TGTGCCAGCAGTGGGTCAATCGGGATCTACAATGAGCAGTTCTTC.

The sample holds a few counts of this clonotype. V and J are TRBV25-1 and TRBJ2-7, with 7 positions matching TRBD2. V lost 7 bases to trimming and J lost 5 bases; unmatched junction nucleotides: 8. The CDR3 has 13 residues. CDR1 and CDR2 (germline): MGHDK, SYGVNS. The CDR3 spells CASTRDGRNEQYF. CDR3 coding DNA: TGTGCCAGCACCCGAGACGGGAGGAACGAGCAGTACTTC.

This clonotype was picked up a small number of times. The chain carries TRBV20-1 and TRBJ2-1; D is tentatively TRBD1 or TRBD2 (5 bases each). Trimming shortened V by 5 bases and J by 5 bases, and 7 bases separated the two germline ends. CDR1 is DFQATT, CDR2 SNEGSKA, per germline (reference sequence). The CDR3 contains 11 residues. The CDR3: CSAGTHNEQFF. The CDR3 region has the DNA TGCAGTGCTGGGACGCACAATGAGCAGTTCTTC.

This clonotype was seen repeatedly, ten times or more. This chain links TRBV20-1 with TRBJ2-7; TRBD2 agrees at 10 bases. J lost 6 bases, V lost 6 bases, and 11 bases had no gene match. This CDR3 has 14 amino acids. Germline V gives CDR1 DFQATT, CDR2 SNEGSKA (reference sequence). The CDR3 nucleotides are TGCAGTGCAAAAGCGGGAGGGCCCTCAGGCGAGCAGTACTTC. Its translation: CSAKAGGPSGEQYF.

This clonotype was detected many times. V is TRBV28 and J is TRBJ2-5, with D uncertain. The germline gives CDR1 MDHEN, CDR2 SYDVKM. The CDR3 runs 13 residues. V dropped 3 bases and J dropped 1 base, with 6 bases sitting between them. CDR3 in DNA: TGTGCCAGCAGTTTGTACAGCCAAGAGACCCAGTACTTC. Translation: CASSLYSQETQYF.

A few counts support this clonotype. The chain combines TRBV4-2 with TRBJ2-1, with D possibly matching TRBD1 (6 bases). This CDR3 is built from 15 residues. The germline V gene has CDR1 LGHNA and CDR2 YNFKEQ. V lost 3 bases, J lost 3 bases, and 12 bases lay in between. CDR3 sequence reads: CASSQDRTVYNEQFF. CDR3 nucleotide sequence: TGTGCCAGCAGCCAGGACCGGACAGTCTACAATGAGCAGTTCTTC.

There are many counts of this clonotype. CDR3 DNA sequence: TGTGCCAGCTCAGGGCCCACCTACGAGCAGTACTTC. It yields the protein CASSGPTYEQYF. V usage is TRBV18 and J usage is TRBJ2-7; D is uncertain. Trimming cost V 5 bases and J 2 bases, with 7 bases left between them. Germline V gives CDR1 KGHSH, CDR2 LQKENI. The CDR3 is made up of 12 amino acids.

This clonotype was seen repeatedly, ten times or more. The rearrangement uses TRBV20-1 and TRBJ2-7, with 8 positions matching TRBD2. Germline V gives CDR1 DFQATT, CDR2 SNEGSKA (reference sequence). The CDR3 has 14 residues. J was trimmed by 0 bases and V by 6 bases; bases with no gene match: 7. The CDR3 region has the DNA TGCAGTGCCCCCACTAGCGGTGCCTCCTACGAGCAGTACTTC. Protein product: CSAPTSGASYEQYF.

This clonotype appeared many times. V and J are TRBV11-2 and TRBJ2-2; D is ambiguous. V was clipped by 3 bases and J by 0 bases, with 5 bases between them. CDR1 and CDR2 from the germline V gene are SGHAT and FQNNGV. The CDR3 is 14 residues long. CDR3 nucleotide sequence: TGTGCCAGCAGCTTCCATTCGAACACCGGGGAGCTGTTTTTT. As protein: CASSFHSNTGELFF. Filled out from reference TRBV11-2 and TRBJ2-2, the complete variable domain reads EAGVAQSPRYKIIEKRQSVAFWCNPISGHATLYWYQQILGQGPKLLIQFQNNGVVDDSQLPKDRFSAERLKGVDSTLKIQPAKLEDSAVYLCASSFHSNTGELFFGEGSRLTVL.

This clonotype was seen at least ten times. The J gene is TRBJ2-3, the V gene TRBV10-3; TRBD1 agrees at 10 bases. CDR3 length equals 16 residues. V shed 6 bases and J 4 bases; nucleotides not matched to a gene: 10. CDR1 is ENHRY, CDR2 SYGVKD, per germline. As DNA, the CDR3 is TGTGCCATCAGCACCGGGACAGGGGACCAGCCAGATACGCAGTATTTT. This sequence encodes CAISTGTGDQPDTQYF.

The chain links TRBV27 to TRBJ2-2; D is perhaps TRBD1 (5 bases). Germline lookup yields CDR1 MNHEY and CDR2 SMNVEV (reference sequence). The CDR3 loop spans 15 amino acids. Trimming pared 2 bases from V and 1 base from J, leaving 8 bases between. This chain's CDR3 is CASSLVQGNTGELFF. The CDR3 nucleotides are TGTGCCAGCAGTTTAGTGCAGGGGAACACCGGGGAGCTGTTTTTT.

This clonotype was detected many times. The CDR3 spells CASSYSFVRERDEQYF. CDR3 nucleotide sequence: TGTGCCAGCAGTTACTCTTTCGTAAGGGAGAGAGACGAGCAGTACTTC. V gene TRBV6-5 combines with J gene TRBJ2-7; the D gene is possibly TRBD2 (5 bases). V was pared by 0 bases and J by 5 bases, with 17 bases between. The CDR3 totals 16 residues. CDR1 and CDR2 from the germline V gene are MNHEY and SVGAGI.

This clonotype ranks as medium-sized. V and J are TRBV6-2 or TRBV6-3 and TRBJ1-5; perhaps TRBD1 as D (6 bases). CDR3 length: 15 amino acids. V gave up 2 bases and J gave up 4 bases, with 12 bases separating them. Germline lookup yields CDR1 MNHEY and CDR2 SVGEGT. The CDR3 region is CASSYREGGNQPQHF. In DNA, the CDR3 is TGTGCCAGCAGTTACCGGGAGGGGGGAAATCAGCCCCAGCATTTT.

This clonotype has ten or more counts. The chain combines TRBV15 with TRBJ1-1, with 8 bases identical to TRBD1. CDR1 is LNHNV and CDR2 is YYDKDF in the germline V gene (reference sequence). Trimming cost V 4 bases and J 1 base; bases outside gene matches: 11. This CDR3 comprises 17 residues. This CDR3 reads CATSILSGGGRNTEAFF. The CDR3 region has the DNA TGTGCCACCAGCATCCTATCAGGGGGCGGCCGGAACACTGAAGCTTTCTTT.

V gene TRBV5-1 combines with J gene TRBJ2-2; the D is unclear. Germline values: CDR1 SGHRS, CDR2 YFSETQ. V gave up 0 bases and J gave up 2 bases, with 5 bases separating them. The CDR3 is made up of 14 amino acids. The DNA of the CDR3 is TGCGCCAGCAGCTTGGGCAGCAACACCGGGGAGCTGTTTTTT. Protein sequence: CASSLGSNTGELFF.

Notes on this clonotype: One end of the junction does not line up with germline, which may come from a read error. The V call is TRBV6-2 or TRBV6-3, the J call TRBJ2-5, with no clear D. The CDR3 has 13 residues. Looked up from germline, CDR1 is MNHEY and CDR2 is SVGEGT. CDR3 sequence (DNA): TGTGCCAGCAGTTACGGCGCGCAAGGGACCCAGTACTTC. This sequence encodes CASSYGAQGTQYF.

Points on this clonotype: A much larger clonotype is one base distant, so this may be a read error. The genes are TRBV7-9 and TRBJ2-1; 8 nucleotides match TRBD1. This CDR3 has 15 residues. V lost 8 bases and J lost 0; bases outside the gene matches: 6. Germline values: CDR1 SEHNR, CDR2 FQNEAQ (reference sequence). The CDR3 is CASAQDRDSYNEQFF. The CDR3 region has the DNA TGTGCCAGCGCCCAGGACAGGGACTCCTACAATGAGCAGTTCTTC. Together with reference TRBV7-9 and TRBJ2-1, the CDR3 gives the full variable domain: DTGVSQNPRHKITKRGQNVTFRCDPISEHNRLYWYRQTLGQGPEFLTYFQNEAQLEKSRLLSDRFSAERPKGSFSTLEIQRTEQGDSAMYLCASAQDRDSYNEQFFGPGTRLTVL.